This T cell receptor beta chain comes out of a study of OX40 agonist ivuxolimab in advanced cancers. Study-wide background: While on treatment, patients had intravenous ivuxolimab at 0.01 to 10 mg/kg every 2 weeks.

Study findings and constraints: With doses of 0.1-3.0 mg/kg, partial responders showed among the lowest clonal expansion. In a subset of nonresponders, normalized T-cell clonal expansion was also low.

Germline V lookup: CDR1 SNHLY, CDR2 FYNNEI. The CDR3 totals 16 residues. V dropped 4 bases and J dropped 7; count of bases not matched to a gene: 9. The table lists this clone with a count of one. Its antigen is not identified. TCRdb's copy holds only in-frame clones and misses some; the assay was immunoSEQ multiplex PCR. Of 60,000 to 100,000 clones in the sample, roughly 90% were seen once. The specimen was CD4+ or CD8+ T cells sorted from blood, collected in a trial of the OX40 agonist ivuxolimab. The receptor's source is an adult with an advanced solid tumor such as melanoma, head and neck, liver or kidney cancer. The chain combines TRBV2 with TRBJ2-1; 11 bases match TRBD1. DNA of the CDR3: TGTGCCAGCAGTGGAGGACAGGGGGCTATATGGAATGAGCAGTTCTTC. Translating gives CASSGGQGAIWNEQFF. The entire variable domain, with the rest obtained from reference TRBV2 and TRBJ2-1, is as follows: EPEVTQTPSHQVTQMGQEVILRCVPISNHLYFYWYRQILGQKVEFLVSFYNNEISEKSEIFDDQFSVERPDGSNFTLKIRSTKLEDSAMYFCASSGGQGAIWNEQFFGPGTRLTVL.